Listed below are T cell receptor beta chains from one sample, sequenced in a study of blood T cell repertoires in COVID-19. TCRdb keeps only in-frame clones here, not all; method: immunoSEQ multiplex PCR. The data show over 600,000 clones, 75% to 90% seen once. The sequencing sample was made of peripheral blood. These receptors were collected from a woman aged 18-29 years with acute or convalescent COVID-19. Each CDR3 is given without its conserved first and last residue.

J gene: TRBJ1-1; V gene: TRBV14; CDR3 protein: ASSQGPGIGAF
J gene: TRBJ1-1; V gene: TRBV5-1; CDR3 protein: ASSLEENTEAF
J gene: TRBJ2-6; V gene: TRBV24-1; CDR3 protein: ATGQGENSGANVLT
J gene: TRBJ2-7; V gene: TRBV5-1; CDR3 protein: ASSLGPGLTYEQY
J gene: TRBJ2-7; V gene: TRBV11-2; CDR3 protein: ASTAFRGVYEQY
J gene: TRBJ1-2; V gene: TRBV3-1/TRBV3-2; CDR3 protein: ASSLRDRGVGYT
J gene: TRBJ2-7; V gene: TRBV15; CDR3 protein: ATSTGIYEQY
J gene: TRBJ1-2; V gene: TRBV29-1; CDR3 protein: SVAAGREYGYT
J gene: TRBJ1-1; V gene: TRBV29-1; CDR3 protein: SASSWGGNTEAF
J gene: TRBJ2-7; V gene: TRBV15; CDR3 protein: ATSRDRWHEQY
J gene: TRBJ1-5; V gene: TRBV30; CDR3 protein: ALNHGEGQPQH
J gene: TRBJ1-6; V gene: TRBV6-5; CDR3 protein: ASSYLTGTYNSPLH
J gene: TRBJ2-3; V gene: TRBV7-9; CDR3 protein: ASSRPTSGGTDTQY
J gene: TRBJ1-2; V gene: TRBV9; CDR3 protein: ASSLRDRDYGYT
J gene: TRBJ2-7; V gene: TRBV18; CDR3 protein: ASSPTGAAYEQY
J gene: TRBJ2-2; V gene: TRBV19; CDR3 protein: ASSPFRGVTGELF